This entry lists 3 T cell receptor beta chains sequenced from one sample in a study of blood T cell repertoires in COVID-19. The repertoire was sequenced with immunoSEQ multiplex PCR; TCRdb's copy has only in-frame clones and lacks some. This table has approximately 260,000 clones, about 90% appearing once. The sequencing sample was made of peripheral blood. Every receptor here comes from a woman between 35 and 50 years old with acute or convalescent COVID-19.

This chain links TRBV4-1 with TRBJ1-2; 9 positions match TRBD1. Germline assignment: CDR1 MGHRA and CDR2 YSYEKL. Trimming removed 4 bases from V and 12 bases from J; junction bases left unmatched: 9. CDR3 length: 13 amino acids. The CDR3 loop is CASSLSSGTGNTF. CDR3 sequence (DNA): TGCGCCAGCAGCCTCAGCTCCGGGACAGGGAACACCTTC.

This chain joins TRBV7-9 and TRBJ1-2, with unresolved D. Germline CDR1 and CDR2: SEHNR and FQNEAQ (reference sequence). CDR3 length: 14 amino acids. V was clipped by 5 bases and J by 5 bases, with 15 bases between them. CDR3 in amino acids: CASSLHDITYGYTF. The DNA of the CDR3 is TGTGCCAGCAGCCTGCACGACATCACTTATGGCTACACCTTC.

The CDR3 loop is CASGLVPLGQGSYNSPLHF. The CDR3 nucleotides read TGTGCTAGTGGTTTGGTACCTCTCGGACAGGGTTCCTATAATTCACCCCTCCACTTT. The chain joins TRBV12-5 to TRBJ1-6; 8 nucleotides line up with TRBD1. The CDR3 extends over 19 amino acids. V lost 0 bases, J lost 1 base, and 8 bases stayed unmatched. Germline assignment: CDR1 LGHNT and CDR2 FRNRAP.